This entry describes one T cell receptor beta chain. The sample is drawn from a study of blood T cell repertoires in COVID-19. Study-wide context: T cells, B-cell-depleted T cells, or PBMCs provided the cDNA or gDNA that served as material.

Generated by immunoSEQ multiplex PCR, the TCRdb table keeps only in-frame clones and is missing some. The table includes about 330,000 clones, roughly 87% detected once. This CDR3 is built from 14 residues. The V gene end was trimmed by 4 bases and the J gene end by 1 base; junction bases not matched to a gene: 4. The germline CDR1 and CDR2 sequences are SGHRS and YFSETQ. This study enrolled people aged 18 to 89 from approximately 25 US geographic areas. Participants had their cohort set by participant-reported clinical history. Recovered Cohort 3 donors showed two negative PCRs, clearance, or symptom resolution.

The receptor was derived from a woman aged 25 to 39 who had recovered from COVID-19. Sequenced sample: PBMCs or T cells enriched from blood (not recorded which). The genes are TRBV5-1 and TRBJ2-7; 8 nucleotides align to TRBD1. The CDR3 protein is CASSLWTGSYEQYF. CDR3 coding DNA: TGCGCCAGCAGCCTCTGGACAGGGTCCTACGAGCAGTACTTC. Drawing the rest from reference TRBV5-1 and TRBJ2-7, the complete variable domain is KAGVTQTPRYLIKTRGQQVTLSCSPISGHRSVSWYQQTPGQGLQFLFEYFSETQRNKGNFPGRFSGRQFSNSRSEMNVSTLELGDSALYLCASSLWTGSYEQYFGPGTRLTVT.